This T cell receptor (beta chain) was captured in a study of T cells in Graves' hyperthyroidism and ophthalmopathy. It was RNA transcripts that yielded the amplified TCR beta CDR3 regions. When the TCR CDR3 underwent first-round RT-PCR, the HTBI primer set was used. TCRdb reprocessed the multiplex PCR reads via MiXCR and lists one record per CDR3 protein. The top ten clones hold under 55% of a sample with under 350,000 distinct CDR3 sequences, around 20% of them seen once. This clonotype was seen ten or more times. Its specificity is not known. Trimming shortened V by 4 bases and J by 1 base, and 19 bases separated the two germline ends. CDR1 and CDR2 (germline): SGHAT, FQDESV (reference sequence). The CDR3 is made up of 17 amino acids. Study-wide results and caveats: Most thyroid clonotypes with frequency above 0.001 were detected in blood.

The receptor was isolated from a woman between 45 and 65 years old with Graves' hyperthyroidism. The chain couples TRBV11-1 to TRBJ1-1; D perhaps matches TRBD1 (5 bases). Input material: blood. CDR3 sequence (DNA): TGTGCCAGCAGCTCAAACACACCGGGACTCTCGAACACTGAAGCTTTCTTT. This sequence encodes CASSSNTPGLSNTEAFF.